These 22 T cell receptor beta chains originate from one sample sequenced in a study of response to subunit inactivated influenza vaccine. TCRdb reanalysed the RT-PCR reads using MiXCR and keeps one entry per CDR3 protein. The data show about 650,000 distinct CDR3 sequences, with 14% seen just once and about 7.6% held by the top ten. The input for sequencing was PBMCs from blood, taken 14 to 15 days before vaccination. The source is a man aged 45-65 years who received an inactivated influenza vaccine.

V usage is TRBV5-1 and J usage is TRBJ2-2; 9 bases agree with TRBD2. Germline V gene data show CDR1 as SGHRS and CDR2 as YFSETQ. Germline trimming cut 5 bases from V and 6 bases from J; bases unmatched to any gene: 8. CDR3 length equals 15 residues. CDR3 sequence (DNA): TGCGCCAGCAGAGCGGGAGGCGCCGGACCCGGGGAGCTGTTTTTT. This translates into CASRAGGAGPGELFF. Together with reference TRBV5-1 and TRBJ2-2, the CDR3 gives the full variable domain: KAGVTQTPRYLIKTRGQQVTLSCSPISGHRSVSWYQQTPGQGLQFLFEYFSETQRNKGNFPGRFSGRQFSNSRSEMNVSTLELGDSALYLCASRAGGAGPGELFFGEGSRLTVL.

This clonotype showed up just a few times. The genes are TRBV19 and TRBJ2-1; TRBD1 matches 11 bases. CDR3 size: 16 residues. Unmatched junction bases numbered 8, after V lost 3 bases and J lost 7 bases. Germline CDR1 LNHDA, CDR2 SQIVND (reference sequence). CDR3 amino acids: CASSMFLGQGANEQFF. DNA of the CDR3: TGTGCCAGTAGTATGTTTCTCGGACAGGGGGCTAATGAGCAGTTCTTC.

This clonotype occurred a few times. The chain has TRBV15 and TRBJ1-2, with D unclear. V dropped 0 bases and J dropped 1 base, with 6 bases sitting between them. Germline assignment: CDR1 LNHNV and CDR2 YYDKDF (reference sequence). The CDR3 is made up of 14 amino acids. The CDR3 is CATSREGNNYGYTF. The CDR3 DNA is TGTGCCACCAGCAGAGAGGGGAATAACTATGGCTACACCTTC.

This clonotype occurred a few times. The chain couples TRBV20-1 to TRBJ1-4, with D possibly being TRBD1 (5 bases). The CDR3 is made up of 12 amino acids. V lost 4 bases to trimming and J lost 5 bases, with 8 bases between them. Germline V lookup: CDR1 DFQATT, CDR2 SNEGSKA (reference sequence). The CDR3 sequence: CSATGSNEKLFF. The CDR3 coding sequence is TGCAGTGCTACAGGGTCGAATGAAAAACTGTTTTTT.

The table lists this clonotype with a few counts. CDR3 residues: CASSPPLAGQETQYF. The CDR3 DNA sequence: TGTGCCAGCAGTCCTCCTCTAGCGGGGCAAGAGACCCAGTACTTC. The V gene is TRBV28, the J gene TRBJ2-5; TRBD2 matches 9 bases. CDR1 MDHEN and CDR2 SYDVKM come from the germline V gene. This CDR3 contains 15 residues. After removal of 5 bases from V and 2 bases from J, the junction contained 6 bases not matched to a gene.

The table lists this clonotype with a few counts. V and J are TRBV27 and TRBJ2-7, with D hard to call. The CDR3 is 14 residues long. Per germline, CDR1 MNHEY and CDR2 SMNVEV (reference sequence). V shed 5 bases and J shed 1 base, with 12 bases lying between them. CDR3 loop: CASSATIQSYEQYF. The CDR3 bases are TGTGCCAGCAGTGCCACGATTCAGTCCTACGAGCAGTACTTC.

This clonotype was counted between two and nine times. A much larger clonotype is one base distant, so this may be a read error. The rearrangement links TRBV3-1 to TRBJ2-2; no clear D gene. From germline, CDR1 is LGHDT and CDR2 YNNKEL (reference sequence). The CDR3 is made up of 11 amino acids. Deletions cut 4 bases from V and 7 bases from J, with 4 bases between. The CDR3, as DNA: TGTGCCAGCAGCCGGATCGGGGAGCTGTTTTTT. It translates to CASSRIGELFF. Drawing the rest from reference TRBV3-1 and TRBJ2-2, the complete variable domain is DTAVSQTPKYLVTQMGNDKSIKCEQNLGHDTMYWYKQDSKKFLKIMFSYNNKELIINETVPNRFSPKSPDKAHLNLHINSLELGDSAVYFCASSRIGELFFGEGSRLTVL.

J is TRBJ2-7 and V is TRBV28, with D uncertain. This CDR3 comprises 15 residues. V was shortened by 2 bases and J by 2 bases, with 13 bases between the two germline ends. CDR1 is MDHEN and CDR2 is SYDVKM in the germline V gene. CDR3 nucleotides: TGTGCCAGCAGTTTAGTAGGGCGTTCTCCCTACGAGCAGTACTTC. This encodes CASSLVGRSPYEQYF.

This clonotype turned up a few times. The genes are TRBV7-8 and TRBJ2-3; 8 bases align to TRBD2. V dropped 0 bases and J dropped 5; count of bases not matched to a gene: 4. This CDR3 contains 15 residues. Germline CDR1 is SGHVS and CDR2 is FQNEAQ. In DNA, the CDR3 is TGTGCCAGCAGCTTAGCGCGGCTAGCGGGAGATACGCAGTATTTT. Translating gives CASSLARLAGDTQYF.

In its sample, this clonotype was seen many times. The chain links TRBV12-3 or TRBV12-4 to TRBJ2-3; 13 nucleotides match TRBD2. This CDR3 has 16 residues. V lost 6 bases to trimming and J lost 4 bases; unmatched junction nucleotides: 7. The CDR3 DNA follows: TGTGCCAGCAGCCTACCGACTAGCGGGGGGTCAGATACGCAGTATTTT. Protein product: CASSLPTSGGSDTQYF.

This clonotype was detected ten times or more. The CDR3, as DNA: TGCAGTGCTAGAGATCTTAGCAGCTACGAGCAGTACTTC. Translating it yields CSARDLSSYEQYF. The V gene is TRBV20-1, the J gene TRBJ2-7; unclear D gene. The CDR3 is made up of 13 amino acids. V was clipped by 0 bases and J by 3 bases, with 9 bases between them. The germline V gene encodes CDR1 DFQATT and CDR2 SNEGSKA (reference sequence).

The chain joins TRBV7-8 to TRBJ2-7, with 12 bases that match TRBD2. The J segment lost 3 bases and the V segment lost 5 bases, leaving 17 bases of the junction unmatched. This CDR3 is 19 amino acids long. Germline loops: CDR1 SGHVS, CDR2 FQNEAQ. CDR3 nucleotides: TGTGCCAGCAGCCACATATTCCCGAGACTAGCGGGAGTTTACTACGAGCAGTACTTC. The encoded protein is CASSHIFPRLAGVYYEQYF.

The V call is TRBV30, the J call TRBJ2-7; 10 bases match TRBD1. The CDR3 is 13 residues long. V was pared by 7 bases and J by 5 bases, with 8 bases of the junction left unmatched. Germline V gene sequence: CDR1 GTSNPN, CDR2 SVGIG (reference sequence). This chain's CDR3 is CASTRDRGNEQYF. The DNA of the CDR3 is TGTGCCTCCACCCGGGACAGGGGAAACGAGCAGTACTTC. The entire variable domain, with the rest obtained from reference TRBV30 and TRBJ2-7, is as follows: SQTIHQWPATLVQPVGSPLSLECTVEGTSNPNLYWYRQAAGRGLQLLFYSVGIGQISSEVPQNLSASRPQDRQFILSSKKLLLSDSGFYLCASTRDRGNEQYFGPGTRLTVT.

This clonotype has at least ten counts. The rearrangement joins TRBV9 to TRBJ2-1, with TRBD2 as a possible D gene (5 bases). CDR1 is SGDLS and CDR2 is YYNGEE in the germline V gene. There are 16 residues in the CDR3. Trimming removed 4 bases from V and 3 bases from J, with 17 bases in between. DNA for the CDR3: TGTGCCAGCAGCCCTGCTGCACTTAGCGTCTACAATGAGCAGTTCTTC. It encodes CASSPAALSVYNEQFF.

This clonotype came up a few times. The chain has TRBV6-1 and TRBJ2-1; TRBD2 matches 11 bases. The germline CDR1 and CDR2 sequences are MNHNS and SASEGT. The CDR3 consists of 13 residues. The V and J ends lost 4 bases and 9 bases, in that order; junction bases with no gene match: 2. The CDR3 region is CASSATSGVEQFF. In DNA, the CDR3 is TGTGCCAGCAGTGCGACTAGCGGGGTTGAGCAGTTCTTC.

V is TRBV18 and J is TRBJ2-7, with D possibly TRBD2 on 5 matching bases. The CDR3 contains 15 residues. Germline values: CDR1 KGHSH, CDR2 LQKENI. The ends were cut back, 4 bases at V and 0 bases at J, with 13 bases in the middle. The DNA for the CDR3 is TGTGCCAGCTCACACGGGAAAGTGAGCTCCTACGAGCAGTACTTC. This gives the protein CASSHGKVSSYEQYF.

CDR3 in DNA: TGTGCCAGCTCACCACTGTTCCAACCCGACGAGCAGTACTTC. Amino acid sequence: CASSPLFQPDEQYF. This chain joins TRBV18 and TRBJ2-7; D is unresolved. There are 14 residues in the CDR3. Deletions cut 1 base from V and 5 bases from J, with 12 bases between. Germline CDR1 is KGHSH and CDR2 is LQKENI.

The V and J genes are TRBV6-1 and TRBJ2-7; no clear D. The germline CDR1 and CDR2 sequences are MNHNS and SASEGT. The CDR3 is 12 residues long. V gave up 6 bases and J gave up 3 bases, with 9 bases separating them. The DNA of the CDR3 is TGTGCCAGCAGAGTTGGCCTCTACGAGCAGTACTTC. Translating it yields CASRVGLYEQYF.

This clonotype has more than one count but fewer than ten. In DNA, the CDR3 is TGCGCCAGCAGCCAATGGACAGGGGGCGTTGAAGAGCAGTACTTC. Translated: CASSQWTGGVEEQYF. The rearrangement joins TRBV4-3 to TRBJ2-7; TRBD1 matches 11 bases. Germline V gene data show CDR1 as LGHNA and CDR2 as YSLEER. The V gene end was trimmed by 2 bases and the J gene end by 7 bases; junction bases not matched to a gene: 7. This CDR3 region has 15 residues.

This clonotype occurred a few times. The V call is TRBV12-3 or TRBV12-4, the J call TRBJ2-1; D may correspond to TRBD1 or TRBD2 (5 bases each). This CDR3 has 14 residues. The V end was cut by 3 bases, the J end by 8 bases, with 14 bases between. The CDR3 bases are TGTGCCAGCAGTTTGAGGGGCCTACAATATGAGCAGTTCTTC. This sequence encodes CASSLRGLQYEQFF.

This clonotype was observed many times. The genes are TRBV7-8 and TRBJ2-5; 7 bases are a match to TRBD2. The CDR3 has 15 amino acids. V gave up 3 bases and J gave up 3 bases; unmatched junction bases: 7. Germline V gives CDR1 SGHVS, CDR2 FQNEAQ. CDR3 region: CASSLGMGREETQYF. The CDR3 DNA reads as TGTGCCAGCAGCTTGGGAATGGGGAGGGAAGAGACCCAGTACTTC.

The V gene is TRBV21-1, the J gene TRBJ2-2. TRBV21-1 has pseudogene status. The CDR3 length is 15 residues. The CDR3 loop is CASSKARNCAGELFF. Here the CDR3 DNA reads TGTGCCAGCAGCAAAGCTCGAAATTGCGCCGGGGAGCTGTTTTTT.